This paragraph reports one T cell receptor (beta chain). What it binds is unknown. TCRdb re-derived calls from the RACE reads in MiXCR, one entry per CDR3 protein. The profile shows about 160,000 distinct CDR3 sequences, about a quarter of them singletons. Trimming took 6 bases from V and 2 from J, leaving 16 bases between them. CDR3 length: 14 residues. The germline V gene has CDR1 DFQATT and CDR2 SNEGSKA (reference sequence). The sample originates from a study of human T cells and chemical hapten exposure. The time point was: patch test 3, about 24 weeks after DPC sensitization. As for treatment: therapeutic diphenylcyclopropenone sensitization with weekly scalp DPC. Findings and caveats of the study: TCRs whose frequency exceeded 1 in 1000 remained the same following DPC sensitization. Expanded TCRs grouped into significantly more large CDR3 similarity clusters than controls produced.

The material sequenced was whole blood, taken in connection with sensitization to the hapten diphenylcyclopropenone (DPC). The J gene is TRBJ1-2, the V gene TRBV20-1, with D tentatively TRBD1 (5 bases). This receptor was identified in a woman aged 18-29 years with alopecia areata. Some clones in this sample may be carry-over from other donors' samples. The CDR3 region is CSATTGTGNYGYTF. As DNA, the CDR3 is TGCAGTGCCACAACCGGGACGGGGAACTATGGCTACACCTTC.